This T cell receptor beta chain derives from a study of cytomegalovirus exposure and HLA in healthy donors. Findings of the study overall: The study reported that TCR beta sequences accurately predicted HLA-A and HLA-B alleles in most subjects. The Asian-associated ancestry cluster reportedly had fewer N-insertions than the approximately 650-donor mean in a later analysis.

Germline trimming cut 6 bases from V and 1 base from J; bases unmatched to any gene: 11. The CDR3 loop spans 16 amino acids. Per germline, CDR1 KGHSH and CDR2 LQKENI. The PCR had 60 Vbeta and 13 Jbeta primers. TCRdb's copy holds only in-frame clones and misses some; the assay was immunoSEQ multiplex PCR. The sample yields 150,000 to 200,000 clones, just over 70% seen once. Notes on this clone: The antigen remains unidentified.

Source material: PBMCs. The TCR originated in a human donor in good health. J is TRBJ1-2 and V is TRBV18, with TRBD1 matching over 7 bases. The CDR3 region has the DNA TGTGCCAGCTCTCCGACAGGAGGGACAGTTAACTATGGCTACACCTTC. It codes for CASSPTGGTVNYGYTF. The complete variable domain, with remaining parts taken from reference TRBV18 and TRBJ1-2, reads NAGVMQNPRHLVRRRGQEARLRCSPMKGHSHVYWYRQLPEEGLKFMVYLQKENIIDESGMPKERFSAEFPKEGPSILRIQQVVRGDSAAYFCASSPTGGTVNYGYTFGSGTRLTVV.